This T cell receptor beta chain stems from a study of technical replicates of blood from several donors. With 5 bases removed from V and 7 bases from J, the gap between germline ends came to 11 bases. CDR1 and CDR2 from the germline V gene are MDHEN and SYDVKM. CDR3 length: 13 amino acids. Repertoires were generated with immunoSEQ multiplex PCR, while TCRdb's copy carries only in-frame clones and drops some. Altogether 64,000 or so clones are present, 95% to 97% being singletons, with the ten largest covering approximately 0.2%. The sequenced sample consisted of T cells isolated from PBMCs. The genes are TRBV28 and TRBJ1-4, with D possibly TRBD1 on 5 matching bases. The source of this sequence is a human donor in good health. CDR3 residues: CASSQGGSEKLFF. In DNA form, the CDR3 reads TGTGCCAGCAGTCAGGGAGGGAGTGAAAAACTGTTTTTT.